The entry that follows covers one T cell receptor (beta chain) sequence. This record comes from a study of CD8+CD57+ T cells in acquired aplastic anemia. Per germline, CDR1 LNHNV and CDR2 YYDKDF (reference sequence). V was trimmed by 1 base and J by 5 bases, leaving 8 bases between them. This CDR3 has 13 residues. Using genomic DNA as the template, TCR beta VDJ and CDR3 profiling was carried out. In TCRdb, the reads were re-called with MiXCR into one record per CDR3 protein. Here the sample spans a few hundred thousand distinct CDR3 sequences, 65% to 80% being singletons. The chain is built from TRBV15 and TRBJ1-2, with TRBD1 as a possible D gene (6 bases). The sequencing sample was made of sorted CD4+, CD8+, or CD8+CD57+ T cells (not recorded which) from PBMCs. This clonotype was obtained from a human donor in good health, serving as a control. In DNA form, the CDR3 reads TGTGCCACCAGCAGAGGGCAGGGGTATGGCTACACCTTC. Amino acids: CATSRGQGYGYTF.